This T cell receptor beta chain was documented in a study of T cell responses to AZD1222 COVID-19 vaccine (dated by TCRdb to the early 2020s). The study in broad terms: TCR sequencing covered about 230 trial participants: 200 to 210 given two doses of AZD1222 and about 26 given two doses of MenACWY control vaccine. Trial participants were enrolled by age into 18-55, 56-69 and 70-plus year subgroups, with around 150, 28 and 57 TCR-sequenced participants respectively.

As to this clone: The antigen it recognizes is unknown. Base-call qualities are not available, and no considerably larger clone is one nucleotide away.

The CDR3 regions of human TCRbeta chains were analyzed by immunosequencing. Under the source paper's analysis protocol: Repertoire TCRs were matched against a reference library of SARS-CoV-2-specific TCRs generated with the MIRA antigen-specificity platform. Breadth meant the fraction of unique TCRs that were SARS-CoV-2-associated, whereas depth meant the fraction of total T cells that were SARS-CoV-2-associated. Each spike-specific TCR was assigned to its reactive spike region and to a CD4 or CD8 class using the MIRA data. Log10-transformed breadth and depth values were compared by one-way ANOVA with Sidak's multiple comparisons tests. TCRdb mirrors the immuneACCESS table, restricted to in-frame sequences. Some clones are absent from its copies; in checked studies, under half trace to an unresolved V gene, and the reason for the others is unknown. That table supplies the V and J calls and clone size; D and trimming were determined from the DNA. Present in this sample are about 120,000 clones, around 90% of which were seen just once. The ten largest account for 4% to 4.5% of the sample.

The sample's time point label is to be understood as: about 28 days (+/-7) after the second vaccine dose. Interpreted using the paper, the treatment or condition label stands for: meningococcal conjugate vaccine given as trial control. The vaccinee samples were drawn from two UK trials, COV001 and COV002, one of which was a single-blind randomized controlled phase 2/3 trial testing AZD1222 (ChAdOx1 nCoV-19) in healthy adults. Trial participant PBMC samples were collected at day 0 and day 28 after the second dose for TCRbeta chain sequencing. In the germline V gene, CDR1 corresponds to SGHDT and CDR2 to YYEEEE. Between the V and J ends, shortened by 4 bases and 0 bases respectively, the junction contains 11 bases. From the cysteine through the phenylalanine, the CDR3 covers 15 amino acids. Solely the CDR3 DNA is kept, with 45 bases framed from the first base. Study-level results and caveats: Because no day 14 peak-response samples were available, the repertoires could be characterized only after the peak T cell response. After two AZD1222 doses, both the breadth and the depth of spike-specific TCRs were significantly higher than at day 0 and than in MenACWY recipients. Reportedly, almost half of the unique spike-specific TCRs recognized epitopes lying outside the regions that are mutated in the B.1.351 and B.1.1.7 variants. Conclusions about previously exposed vaccinees were limited because only a handful of AZD1222 recipients were SARS-CoV-2 seropositive at baseline. The vaccine-associated CD4 TCRs covered the entire spike protein, and the dominant responses fell in regions 160-218 and 743-854. Most participants were white British and females outnumbered males, and the authors suggested that clonal diversity may have been underestimated. In the small 56-69-year group, the increase in depth fell short of significance, most likely because of low power.

The receptor's source is an adult who received the MenACWY meningococcal vaccine as a control. The sequences come from peripheral blood, collected 28 days after the second dose of the MenACWY control vaccine. The rearrangement combines TRBV5-6 with TRBJ2-4, with a tentative D gene TRBD1 over 7 matching bases. The DNA is as follows: TGTGCCAGCAGCGCGGGACAGATAGCCAAAAACATTCAGTACTTC. Its coded protein is CASSAGQIAKNIQYF. This CDR3, with the reference TRBV5-6 and TRBJ2-4 proteins standing in past its ends, gives the full variable domain DAGVTQSPTHLIKTRGQQVTLRCSPKSGHDTVSWYQQALGQGPQFIFQYYEEEERQRGNFPDRFSGHQFPNYSSELNVNALLLGDSALYLCASSAGQIAKNIQYFGAGTRLSVL.